Following are 27 T cell receptor beta chains from one sample sequenced in a study of cytomegalovirus exposure and HLA in healthy donors. A multiplex PCR was run with 60 Vbeta primers and 13 Jbeta primers. Using immunoSEQ multiplex PCR, the repertoire was profiled, and TCRdb retains in-frame clones only, with some absent. The table records 300,000 or so clones, 70% to 90% of them present only once. The sequencing input was PBMCs. All receptors come from a woman in her thirties or forties in good health and CMV-seropositive.

The chain is built from TRBV6-1 and TRBJ1-3, with D unresolved. This CDR3 is 15 amino acids long. Between the trimmed V and J ends, which lost 2 bases and 0 bases, there was a span of 8 bases. Germline V CDR1 and CDR2: MNHNS, SASEGT. The CDR3 is CASSEYTNSGNTIYF. CDR3 sequence (DNA): TGTGCCAGCAGTGAATACACCAACTCTGGAAACACCATATATTTT.

This clone turned up a few times. The genes are TRBV5-1 and TRBJ1-2; D is unresolved. The germline CDR1 and CDR2 sequences are SGHRS and YFSETQ. The V end was cut by 0 bases, the J end by 0 bases, with 9 bases between. The CDR3 spans 15 residues. The CDR3 nucleotides are TGCGCCAGCAGCTTGGGCTGGGGAGCTAACTATGGCTACACCTTC. This sequence encodes CASSLGWGANYGYTF.

V and J are TRBV19 and TRBJ1-1; D not certain. Looked up from germline, CDR1 is LNHDA and CDR2 is SQIVND (reference sequence). This CDR3 region has 11 residues. V shed 9 bases and J shed 8 bases, with 13 bases lying between them. CDR3 protein: CASISEPEAFF. CDR3 nucleotide sequence: TGTGCCAGCATTTCTGAGCCGGAAGCTTTCTTT.

V gene TRBV21-1 combines with J gene TRBJ1-3. TRBV21-1 is an annotated pseudogene. The CDR3 runs to 14 residues. The CDR3 sequence is CASSAHGGENTIYF. As DNA, the CDR3 is TGTGCCAGCAGCGCACACGGAGGGGAGAACACCATATATTTT.

J is TRBJ1-4 and V is TRBV7-6, with D hard to call. The ends were cut back, 5 bases at V and 7 bases at J, with 8 bases in the middle. The germline V gene encodes CDR1 SGHVS and CDR2 FNYEAQ. The CDR3 runs to 12 residues. The CDR3 protein is CASSLNSEKLFF. Here the CDR3 DNA reads TGTGCCAGCAGCCTCAATAGTGAAAAACTGTTTTTT.

This clone was detected only once. V usage is TRBV30 and J usage is TRBJ1-1, with 8 bases identical to TRBD1. The V and J ends lost 3 bases and 2 bases, in that order; junction bases with no gene match: 2. The germline gives CDR1 GTSNPN, CDR2 SVGIG (reference sequence). The CDR3 extends over 13 amino acids. This chain's CDR3 is CAWRQGANTEAFF. DNA of the CDR3: TGTGCCTGGAGGCAGGGGGCTAACACTGAAGCTTTCTTT.

This clone has only a few counts. At the DNA level, this CDR3 is encoded by other sequences in the same sample as well. The chain carries TRBV28 and TRBJ1-5, with TRBD1 identical over 10 bases. Per germline, CDR1 MDHEN and CDR2 SYDVKM. Trimming at V came to 4 bases and at J to 1 base, leaving 7 bases not matched to a gene. This CDR3 region has 17 residues. The CDR3 sequence: CASSWGQGIGSNQPQHF. The CDR3 DNA reads as TGTGCCAGCAGTTGGGGACAGGGGATAGGAAGCAATCAGCCCCAGCATTTT. The full variable domain, rest sourced from reference TRBV28 and TRBJ1-5, is DVKVTQSSRYLVKRTGEKVFLECVQDMDHENMFWYRQDPGLGLRLIYFSYDVKMKEKGDIPEGYSVSREKKERFSLILESASTNQTSMYLCASSWGQGIGSNQPQHFGDGTRLSIL.

The CDR3 DNA reads TGCGCCAGCAGCCAAGATACGGGGTCTGGCTATGGCTACACCTTC. It specifies CASSQDTGSGYGYTF. The rearrangement links TRBV4-3 to TRBJ1-2, with D uncertain. The V and J ends lost 0 bases and 4 bases respectively, with 12 bases between them. Looked up from germline, CDR1 is LGHNA and CDR2 is YSLEER. The length of the CDR3 is 15 residues.

V gene TRBV30 combines with J gene TRBJ1-2; D uncertain. Deletions cut 1 base from V and 4 bases from J, with 13 bases between. Germline V gives CDR1 GTSNPN, CDR2 SVGIG (reference sequence). CDR3 length equals 14 residues. CDR3: CAWSASGLGYGYTF. Written as DNA, the CDR3 is TGTGCCTGGAGTGCATCGGGTCTCGGCTATGGCTACACCTTC.

This clone appeared a few times. The rearrangement links TRBV6-5 to TRBJ1-1; 7 bases agree with TRBD1. Germline V CDR1 and CDR2: MNHEY, SVGAGI. The J segment lost 8 bases and the V segment lost 0 bases, leaving 9 bases of the junction unmatched. The CDR3 spans 15 residues. The CDR3 region is CASSYSGTAELEAFF. The CDR3, as DNA: TGTGCCAGCAGTTACTCCGGGACAGCCGAGTTAGAAGCTTTCTTT.

This sequence joins TRBV19 and TRBJ1-1; 8 bases line up with TRBD1. V lost 1 base to trimming and J lost 7 bases; unmatched junction nucleotides: 2. The CDR3 sequence is 13 residues long. Germline V gene data show CDR1 as LNHDA and CDR2 as SQIVND (reference sequence). The CDR3: CASSIGGTGEAFF. The CDR3 nucleotides are TGTGCCAGTAGTATAGGTGGGACAGGTGAAGCTTTCTTT.

V usage is TRBV18 and J usage is TRBJ1-4; D is uncertain. The V gene lost 6 bases and the J gene lost 8 bases, with 13 bases spanning the gap. The CDR3 spans 13 residues. Germline CDR1 KGHSH, CDR2 LQKENI. Written as DNA, the CDR3 is TGTGCCAGCTCTAGCGGCCTAGGGGAAAAACTGTTTTTT. Translated, it gives CASSSGLGEKLFF.

This clone occurred once. The chain is built from TRBV18 and TRBJ1-1; D possibly corresponds to TRBD1 (5 bases). Germline assignment: CDR1 KGHSH and CDR2 LQKENI. This CDR3 is 16 amino acids long. V was shortened by 5 bases and J by 0 bases, with 16 bases between the two germline ends. The CDR3 nucleotides are TGTGCCAGCTCAACCTCTTGGCAGGGATTGAACACTGAAGCTTTCTTT. Its protein product is CASSTSWQGLNTEAFF.

The chain employs TRBV7-2 and TRBJ2-1, with 8 nucleotides matching TRBD2. The germline gives CDR1 SGHTA, CDR2 FQGNSA. V was clipped by 3 bases and J by 4 bases; unmatched bases: 8. The CDR3 totals 16 residues. The CDR3 DNA sequence: TGTGCCAGCAGCTTCGAGGCGGGAGGAGGGTACAATGAGCAGTTCTTC. Translation gives CASSFEAGGGYNEQFF.

The genes are TRBV5-8 and TRBJ1-1, with D maybe TRBD1 (5 bases). The CDR3 runs 14 residues. Between the trimmed V and J ends, which lost 6 bases and 2 bases, there was a span of 14 bases. In germline, CDR1 is SGHTS, CDR2 YDEGEE. The CDR3 sequence: CASTRSGANTEAFF. The DNA of the CDR3 is TGTGCCAGCACCCGAAGCGGGGCAAACACTGAAGCTTTCTTT.

The genes are TRBV11-3 and TRBJ2-1; the D gene is possibly TRBD2 (5 bases). The V and J ends lost 4 bases and 0 bases respectively, with 7 bases between them. The CDR3 extends over 14 amino acids. The germline gives CDR1 SGHNT, CDR2 YENEEA. CDR3 loop: CASSSGNSYNEQFF. For the CDR3, the DNA is TGTGCCAGCAGCTCGGGAAACTCCTACAATGAGCAGTTCTTC.

The chain recombines TRBV5-1 with TRBJ1-3; 7 bases are a match to TRBD1. The J segment lost 0 bases and the V segment lost 4 bases, leaving 4 bases of the junction unmatched. Germline-derived CDR1 and CDR2 are SGHRS and YFSETQ. This CDR3 has 15 residues. Written as DNA, the CDR3 is TGCGCCAGCAGCGTAGGGACAGTCTCTGGAAACACCATATATTTT. Protein sequence: CASSVGTVSGNTIYF.

CDR3 bases: TGTGCCAGCAGTCAACAGGGTTTCGAGCAGTACTTC. It specifies CASSQQGFEQYF. The rearrangement links TRBV6-5 to TRBJ2-7, with D perhaps TRBD1 (6 bases). V was clipped by 5 bases and J by 6 bases, with 11 bases between them. Per germline, CDR1 MNHEY and CDR2 SVGAGI. The CDR3 totals 12 residues.

The chain recombines TRBV27 with TRBJ2-1, with 16 bases fitting TRBD2. The CDR3 covers 16 residues. Germline V CDR1 and CDR2: MNHEY, SMNVEV (reference sequence). V lost 6 bases, J lost 10 bases, and 9 bases stayed unmatched. The CDR3 coding sequence is TGTGCCAGCAGCCAGGGACTAGCGGGAGGGCCTCGGGAGCAGTTCTTC. Translated: CASSQGLAGGPREQFF.

The chain joins TRBV7-9 to TRBJ2-7; 11 bases fit TRBD1. V gave up 4 bases and J gave up 2 bases; unmatched junction bases: 7. CDR3 length: 16 amino acids. Germline CDR1 reads SEHNR; CDR2 reads FQNEAQ (reference sequence). CDR3 region: CASSSNRDRGTYEQYF. CDR3 DNA sequence: TGTGCCAGCAGCTCCAACCGGGACAGGGGGACCTACGAGCAGTACTTC.

This clone has only a few counts. V gene TRBV18 combines with J gene TRBJ2-2; D is possibly TRBD2 (6 bases). V was shortened by 3 bases and J by 4 bases, with 15 bases between the two germline ends. The CDR3 sequence is 16 residues long. The V gene's germline CDR1 is KGHSH and CDR2 LQKENI. The CDR3 nucleotides are TGTGCCAGCTCACCGAATCCGGGAGCAGCCACCGGGGAGCTGTTTTTT. Translating it yields CASSPNPGAATGELFF.

This clone was seen only a few times. V and J are TRBV7-2 and TRBJ2-7, with TRBD2 as a possible D gene (5 bases). The germline V gene encodes CDR1 SGHTA and CDR2 FQGNSA. Trimming took off 1 base at V and 3 bases at J, with 7 bases between the two ends. The CDR3 is 13 residues long. CDR3 loop: CASSLDRGYEQYF. CDR3 DNA sequence: TGTGCCAGCAGCTTAGATCGGGGCTACGAGCAGTACTTC. The full variable domain, with the rest looked up from reference TRBV7-2 and TRBJ2-7, is GAGVSQSPSNKVTEKGKDVELRCDPISGHTALYWYRQSLGQGLEFLIYFQGNSAPDKSGLPSDRFSAERTGGSVSTLTIQRTQQEDSAVYLCASSLDRGYEQYFGPGTRLTVT.

CDR3 DNA sequence: TGCGCCAGCAGCTTGACAGGGGTATCTGGAAACACCATATATTTT. Translated, it gives CASSLTGVSGNTIYF. V is TRBV5-1 and J is TRBJ1-3; 7 bases align to TRBD1. The CDR3 length is 15 residues. V dropped 1 base and J dropped 1; count of bases not matched to a gene: 2. Germline CDR1 reads SGHRS; CDR2 reads YFSETQ.

The V and J genes are TRBV2 and TRBJ1-2; D is unresolved. Germline V gene data show CDR1 as SNHLY and CDR2 as FYNNEI. This CDR3 contains 13 residues. V was trimmed by 2 bases and J by 7 bases, leaving 11 bases between them. The CDR3 DNA reads TGTGCCAGCAGTGAACCCGTGAGTCTTGGCTACACCTTC. It encodes CASSEPVSLGYTF.

This rearrangement joins TRBV11-3 to TRBJ1-1, with 7 bases aligning to TRBD1. The germline gives CDR1 SGHNT, CDR2 YENEEA. The CDR3 runs to 14 residues. J gave up 1 base and V 5 bases, and 4 bases lay outside the gene matches. The CDR3 DNA follows: TGTGCCAGCAGCCCCAGGGGGTGGAACACTGAAGCTTTCTTT. As protein: CASSPRGWNTEAFF.

This rearrangement joins TRBV5-1 to TRBJ2-2; D gene uncertain. The CDR3 is 12 residues long. V shed 2 bases and J shed 8 bases, with 7 bases lying between them. Germline V gene data show CDR1 as SGHRS and CDR2 as YFSETQ. CDR3 protein: CASSFNIGELFF. CDR3 DNA sequence: TGCGCCAGCAGCTTTAATATTGGGGAGCTGTTTTTT.

Points on this clone: Other DNA sequences from this sample encode an identical CDR3 as well. The chain is built from TRBV27 and TRBJ1-5; no reliable D call. V was pared by 3 bases and J by 0 bases, with 9 bases between. The CDR3 length is 15 residues. Germline CDR1 is MNHEY and CDR2 is SMNVEV (reference sequence). The CDR3 bases are TGTGCCAGCAGTTTTGATCGGGATAGCAATCAGCCCCAGCATTTT. Amino acids: CASSFDRDSNQPQHF.